The 30 T cell receptor beta chains below come from one sample, sequenced in a study of patients and donors after allogeneic stem cell transplantation. A single record per CDR3 protein comes from TCRdb applying MiXCR to the RT-PCR reads. The sample has about a million distinct CDR3 sequences, about a sixth seen once. Sequencing was performed on blood, either unsorted or a sorted T cell fraction (not recorded which). The receptors originated from a human donor who was either an allogeneic HSCT recipient or a stem cell or donor lymphocyte infusion donor (not recorded which). It is not recorded whose cells these are; they may come from a transplant donor.

This clonotype has ten or more counts. CDR3 in amino acids: CASSLAPGQGVQRGYTF. CDR3 DNA: TGCGCCAGCAGCTTGGCACCGGGACAGGGAGTCCAACGTGGCTACACCTTC. The chain joins TRBV5-1 to TRBJ1-2; 9 nucleotides match TRBD1. Germline-derived CDR1 and CDR2 are SGHRS and YFSETQ. This CDR3 has 17 amino acids. V shed 0 bases, J shed 7 bases, and the junction held 13 bases outside the gene matches. Supplemented by reference TRBV5-1 and TRBJ1-2, the full variable domain reads KAGVTQTPRYLIKTRGQQVTLSCSPISGHRSVSWYQQTPGQGLQFLFEYFSETQRNKGNFPGRFSGRQFSNSRSEMNVSTLELGDSALYLCASSLAPGQGVQRGYTFGSGTRLTVV.

The table lists this clonotype with a few counts. V gene TRBV6-5 combines with J gene TRBJ2-1; D unclear. Germline CDR1 and CDR2: MNHEY and SVGAGI. V was trimmed by 4 bases and J by 9 bases, leaving 13 bases between them. The CDR3 length is 13 residues. The CDR3 DNA reads as TGTGCCAGCAGTTCACAATCCCCCAGTGAGCAGTTCTTC. The encoded protein is CASSSQSPSEQFF.

The chain combines TRBV19 with TRBJ1-5; 7 nucleotides agree with TRBD1. Unmatched junction bases numbered 10, after V lost 9 bases and J lost 5 bases. Germline CDR1 is LNHDA and CDR2 is SQIVND (reference sequence). CDR3 length: 14 amino acids. The CDR3: CASKQGSVYQPQHF. The CDR3 nucleotides read TGTGCCAGCAAACAGGGGTCCGTTTATCAGCCCCAGCATTTT.

This clonotype appeared a few times. The chain is built from TRBV10-3 and TRBJ1-2; maybe TRBD1 (6 bases). The CDR3 extends over 13 amino acids. The V gene's germline CDR1 is ENHRY and CDR2 SYGVKD. The germline V and J ends were trimmed by 7 bases and 2 bases, with 11 bases remaining between them. The CDR3 sequence: CAITHGQNYGYTF. For the CDR3, the DNA is TGTGCCATCACACACGGACAGAACTATGGCTACACCTTC.

Ten or more counts support this clonotype. The gene calls are TRBV12-3 or TRBV12-4 and TRBJ1-1; D is possibly TRBD1 (5 bases). Between the trimmed V and J ends, which lost 7 bases and 1 base, there was a span of 16 bases. The CDR3 is made up of 15 amino acids. Here the CDR3 DNA reads TGTGCCAGCACTCCCCTTGGGGGGACGAACACTGAAGCTTTCTTT. It specifies CASTPLGGTNTEAFF.

In its sample, this clonotype was seen a few times. The genes are TRBV4-2 and TRBJ1-2; no reliable D call. The CDR3 has 15 amino acids. V was cut by 0 bases and J by 2 bases, with 10 bases left in between. Germline assignment: CDR1 LGHNA and CDR2 YNFKEQ. The CDR3 protein is CASSQESRENYGYTF. The CDR3 bases are TGTGCCAGCAGCCAAGAGTCAAGAGAAAACTATGGCTACACCTTC.

This clonotype turned up a few times. The genes are TRBV4-3 and TRBJ2-1; D is unclear. The CDR3 is made up of 14 amino acids. The V gene lost 3 bases and the J gene lost 7 bases, with 13 bases spanning the gap. Germline V CDR1 and CDR2: LGHNA, YSLEER. CDR3 sequence: CASSHPGVRNEQFF. Here the CDR3 DNA reads TGCGCCAGCAGCCACCCCGGAGTAAGGAATGAGCAGTTCTTC.

This clonotype was detected only a few times. The chain has TRBV6-4 and TRBJ1-6; D is undetermined. CDR1 is MRHNA, CDR2 SNTAGT, per germline. The CDR3 totals 14 residues. The ends were cut back, 3 bases at V and 4 bases at J, with 7 bases in the middle. CDR3 amino acids: CASSEDLYNSPLHF. The CDR3 DNA reads as TGTGCCAGCAGTGAGGACCTTTATAATTCACCCCTCCACTTT.

The chain employs TRBV29-1 and TRBJ1-2; the D is unclear. The CDR3 totals 12 residues. Germline CDR1 reads SQVTM; CDR2 reads ANQGSEA. Deletions cut 3 bases from V and 0 bases from J, with 5 bases between. The CDR3 DNA reads TGCAGCGTTGACGGCACTAACTATGGCTACACCTTC. Protein: CSVDGTNYGYTF. Full variable domain (outside the CDR3, taken from reference TRBV29-1 and TRBJ1-2): SAVISQKPSRDICQRGTSLTIQCQVDSQVTMMFWYRQQPGQSLTLIATANQGSEATYESGFVIDKFPISRPNLTFSTLTVSNMSPEDSSIYLCSVDGTNYGYTFGSGTRLTVV.

This clonotype was found a few times. This chain uses TRBV7-3 with TRBJ2-3; 9 nucleotides match TRBD2. The V gene end was trimmed by 4 bases and the J gene end by 4 bases; junction bases not matched to a gene: 3. The CDR3 contains 14 residues. Germline loops: CDR1 SGHTA, CDR2 FQGTGA. The CDR3 sequence is CASSSGLASDTQYF. DNA of the CDR3: TGTGCCAGCAGCTCGGGACTAGCTTCAGATACGCAGTATTTT.

This clonotype showed up just a few times. This chain joins TRBV5-1 and TRBJ2-3; 8 bases map to TRBD2. V lost 0 bases to trimming and J lost 4 bases; unmatched junction nucleotides: 10. Germline CDR1 is SGHRS and CDR2 is YFSETQ. This CDR3 has 17 amino acids. The CDR3 reads CASSLGGTRGRADTQYF. The CDR3 DNA sequence: TGCGCCAGCAGCTTGGGAGGGACTAGAGGTCGGGCAGATACGCAGTATTTT.

This clonotype came up a few times. The chain employs TRBV24-1 and TRBJ2-7; possibly TRBD1 or TRBD2 for D (5 bases each). The CDR3 is 15 amino acids. CDR1 is KGHDR and CDR2 is SFDVKD in the germline V gene. V was pared by 2 bases and J by 2 bases, with 12 bases between. The CDR3 region is CATSDSGQGAYEQYF. For the CDR3, the DNA is TGTGCCACCAGTGATTCGGGGCAGGGAGCCTACGAGCAGTACTTC.

This clonotype occurred many times. This chain joins TRBV12-3 or TRBV12-4 and TRBJ1-6; 9 positions agree with TRBD1. There are 16 residues in the CDR3. Germline trimming cut 1 base from V and 4 bases from J; bases unmatched to any gene: 2. CDR3 nucleotides: TGTGCCAGCAGTTTAGATGGACAGGGGTATAATTCACCCCTCCACTTT. It is translated as CASSLDGQGYNSPLHF.

This clonotype has just a few counts. The chain has TRBV2 and TRBJ2-5, with 7 positions matching TRBD1. Germline V CDR1 and CDR2: SNHLY, FYNNEI. CDR3 size: 15 residues. The V segment lost 5 bases and the J segment 4 bases; nucleotides outside the gene matches: 10. The CDR3 coding sequence is TGTGCCAGCAGTCCGACAGGGCGAGGGGGAGAGACCCAGTACTTC. Residues: CASSPTGRGGETQYF.

This clonotype appeared a few times. V and J are TRBV6-1 and TRBJ2-7, with D possibly being TRBD1 or TRBD2 (5 bases each). The V and J ends lost 5 bases and 0 bases respectively, with 17 bases between them. This CDR3 has 16 amino acids. CDR1 and CDR2 (germline): MNHNS, SASEGT. The CDR3 DNA reads TGTGCCAGCAGTACGGGACCCGGCCTTAGCTCCTACGAGCAGTACTTC. Protein product: CASSTGPGLSSYEQYF.

J is TRBJ1-4 and V is TRBV30; no clear D. Germline V gives CDR1 GTSNPN, CDR2 SVGIG (reference sequence). Deletions cut 2 bases from V and 4 bases from J, with 8 bases between. The CDR3 covers 13 residues. CDR3 residues: CAWSKRINEKLFF. CDR3 nucleotide sequence: TGTGCCTGGAGTAAACGGATTAATGAAAAACTGTTTTTT.

This clonotype appeared many times. The rearrangement joins TRBV12-3 or TRBV12-4 to TRBJ1-1, with unresolved D. The CDR3 has 14 amino acids. Trimming left V 2 bases short and J 2 bases short, with 9 bases between. The CDR3 DNA reads as TGTGCCAGCAGTTTAAGGCGAACCAACACTGAAGCTTTCTTT. Its translation: CASSLRRTNTEAFF.

This clonotype has only a few counts. The chain combines TRBV5-1 with TRBJ2-7; D possibly corresponds to TRBD1 (6 bases). The V end was cut by 5 bases, the J end by 5 bases, with 14 bases between. The CDR3 length is 13 residues. The germline CDR1 and CDR2 sequences are SGHRS and YFSETQ. CDR3 loop: CASRVTGIHEQYF. CDR3 nucleotides: TGCGCCAGCAGGGTAACAGGGATCCACGAGCAGTACTTC.

The table lists this clonotype with many counts. J is TRBJ2-1 and V is TRBV6-2 or TRBV6-3; D is possibly TRBD2 (5 bases). V shed 7 bases and J shed 1 base, with 23 bases lying between them. In germline, CDR1 is MNHEY, CDR2 SVGEGT. This CDR3 region has 18 residues. The CDR3 DNA reads TGTGCCAGCAATCCCCTAAGAGGTGAGCGGAAATCCTACAATGAGCAGTTCTTC. Protein sequence: CASNPLRGERKSYNEQFF.

This clonotype was seen more than once but under ten times. One end of the junction does not line up with germline, which may come from a read error. V gene TRBV4-2 combines with J gene TRBJ2-1, with a possible D match to TRBD2 (5 bases). Germline CDR1 reads LGHNA; CDR2 reads YNFKEQ. The CDR3 totals 13 residues. CDR3 DNA sequence: TGTGCCAGCAGCGAAGACCTAGCCAATGAGCAGTTCTTC. Protein: CASSEDLANEQFF.

This clonotype was detected only a few times. The chain is built from TRBV12-3 or TRBV12-4 and TRBJ1-5; 11 nucleotides align to TRBD1. This CDR3 comprises 17 residues. J lost 3 bases, V lost 3 bases, and 7 bases had no gene match. The CDR3 DNA reads as TGTGCCAGCAGTTTTTGGACAGGGGGCTTACTCAATCAGCCCCAGCATTTT. This sequence encodes CASSFWTGGLLNQPQHF.

This clonotype was seen only a few times. V usage is TRBV20-1 and J usage is TRBJ1-6; D gene unclear. This CDR3 is 14 amino acids long. CDR1 and CDR2 (germline): DFQATT, SNEGSKA (reference sequence). The germline V and J ends were trimmed by 6 bases and 7 bases, with 16 bases remaining between them. This CDR3 reads CSATDGGPNSPLHF. The CDR3 DNA is TGCAGTGCCACGGACGGTGGGCCAAATTCACCCCTCCACTTT.

This clonotype was found a few times. This chain joins TRBV4-1 and TRBJ1-6; TRBD1 might be the D (6 bases). V was cut by 0 bases and J by 10 bases, with 13 bases left in between. Germline V gene sequence: CDR1 MGHRA, CDR2 YSYEKL. CDR3 length equals 15 residues. CDR3 region: CASSQDAGAGSPLHF. CDR3 nucleotide sequence: TGCGCCAGCAGCCAAGATGCAGGGGCTGGGTCACCCCTCCACTTT.

This clonotype was found a few times. V is TRBV20-1 and J is TRBJ2-3; 15 bases line up with TRBD2. Germline V gene data show CDR1 as DFQATT and CDR2 as SNEGSKA (reference sequence). V shed 4 bases and J 7 bases; nucleotides not matched to a gene: 9. The CDR3 covers 16 residues. The CDR3 bases are TGCAGTGCTACAATTCGGACTAGCGGGGGGGCTAATACGCAGTATTTT. This sequence encodes CSATIRTSGGANTQYF.

Many counts were recorded for this clonotype. CDR3 loop: CASSLTPASYNEQFF. In nucleotides, the CDR3 is TGTGCCAGCAGCTTAACTCCCGCATCCTACAATGAGCAGTTCTTC. The V and J genes are TRBV7-8 and TRBJ2-1; D not resolved. V lost 2 bases and J lost 1, with 9 bases in between. The CDR3 is made up of 15 amino acids. Germline V gene sequence: CDR1 SGHVS, CDR2 FQNEAQ.

This chain uses TRBV7-8 with TRBJ1-1; maybe TRBD1 (6 bases). Trimming took off 4 bases at V and 0 bases at J, with 15 bases between the two ends. The CDR3 length is 16 residues. Germline CDR1 reads SGHVS; CDR2 reads FQNEAQ. The CDR3 DNA is TGTGCCAGCAGCTCGGGGGGCGGGGAGGTGAACACTGAAGCTTTCTTT. This translates into CASSSGGGEVNTEAFF. The complete variable domain, with remaining parts taken from reference TRBV7-8 and TRBJ1-1, reads GAGVSQSPRYKVAKRGQDVALRCDPISGHVSLFWYQQALGQGPEFLTYFQNEAQLDKSGLPSDRFFAERPEGSVSTLKIQRTQQEDSAVYLCASSSGGGEVNTEAFFGQGTRLTVV.

This clonotype has a count of ten or more. The chain has TRBV12-3 or TRBV12-4 and TRBJ1-3; no clear D. Trimming stripped 1 base from V and 3 bases from J, with 10 bases between. This CDR3 contains 15 residues. CDR3 residues: CASSLGGDGGNTIYF. The CDR3 bases are TGTGCCAGCAGTTTAGGGGGTGACGGTGGAAACACCATATATTTT.

The chain recombines TRBV24-1 with TRBJ2-2, with a possible D match to TRBD1 (6 bases). Germline V CDR1 and CDR2: KGHDR, SFDVKD. There are 16 residues in the CDR3. V was cut by 4 bases and J by 4 bases, with 15 bases left in between. In DNA form, the CDR3 reads TGTGCCACCAGTGACCCCGGACAGTTAGGCACCGGGGAGCTGTTTTTT. It specifies CATSDPGQLGTGELFF.

The rearrangement uses TRBV4-2 and TRBJ2-7; D is possibly TRBD1 (6 bases). Germline loops: CDR1 LGHNA, CDR2 YNFKEQ. V shed 4 bases and J shed 2 bases, with 18 bases lying between them. The CDR3 spans 16 residues. This chain's CDR3 is CASSRTVGDIPYEQYF. Here the CDR3 DNA reads TGTGCCAGCAGCCGAACCGTCGGGGACATCCCCTACGAGCAGTACTTC.

The rearrangement uses TRBV9 and TRBJ2-1; TRBD1 matches 7 bases. The CDR3 is 15 residues long. Germline V gene data show CDR1 as SGDLS and CDR2 as YYNGEE. The V gene end was trimmed by 2 bases and the J gene end by 8 bases; junction bases not matched to a gene: 10. Written as DNA, the CDR3 is TGTGCCAGCAGCGTCCTTGACAGGGCGAGGGATGAGCAGTTCTTC. Translated: CASSVLDRARDEQFF.